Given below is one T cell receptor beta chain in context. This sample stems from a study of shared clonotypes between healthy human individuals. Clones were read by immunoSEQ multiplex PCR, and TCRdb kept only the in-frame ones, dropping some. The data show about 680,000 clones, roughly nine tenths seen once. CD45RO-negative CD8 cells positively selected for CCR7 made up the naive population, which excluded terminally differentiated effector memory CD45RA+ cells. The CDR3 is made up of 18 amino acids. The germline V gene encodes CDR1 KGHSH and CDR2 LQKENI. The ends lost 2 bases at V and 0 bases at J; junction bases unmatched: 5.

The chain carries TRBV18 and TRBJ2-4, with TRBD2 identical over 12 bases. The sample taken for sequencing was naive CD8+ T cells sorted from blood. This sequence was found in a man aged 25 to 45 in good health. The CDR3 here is CASSPWTSGTLAKNIQYF. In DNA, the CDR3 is TGTGCCAGCTCACCATGGACTAGCGGGACACTAGCCAAAAACATTCAGTACTTC. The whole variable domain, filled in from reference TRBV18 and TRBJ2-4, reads NAGVMQNPRHLVRRRGQEARLRCSPMKGHSHVYWYRQLPEEGLKFMVYLQKENIIDESGMPKERFSAEFPKEGPSILRIQQVVRGDSAAYFCASSPWTSGTLAKNIQYFGAGTRLSVL.